This T cell receptor (beta chain) derives from a study of blood T cell repertoires in COVID-19. Trimming took 3 bases from V and 4 from J; bases not matched to a gene: 5. This CDR3 comprises 14 residues. Germline V gives CDR1 SGHNT, CDR2 YENEEA. Authors' methods: Nucleated cell number was recorded as an estimate derived from reference gene primer amplification. This table comes from immunoSEQ multiplex PCR, and its TCRdb copy is limited to in-frame clones, with some not included. From that table come the V and J calls and clone size; the DNA was used to work out D and trimming. In the table there are roughly 300,000 clones, under 90% of which are singletons.

The sample comprised PBMCs or T cells enriched from blood (not recorded which). The source is a young man who had recovered from COVID-19. The chain links TRBV11-3 to TRBJ2-7, with 8 bases that match TRBD2. The CDR3 bases are TGTGCCAGCAGCTTTGGACTAGCCTTTTACGAGCAGTACTTC. Protein sequence: CASSFGLAFYEQYF.